This T cell receptor (beta chain) was captured in a study of T-cell memory formation after mild COVID-19. The V end lost 4 bases, the J end lost 4 bases, and 8 bases lay between the germline ends. CDR1 is DFQATT, CDR2 SNEGSKA, per germline (reference sequence). The length of the CDR3 is 11 residues. This clonotype was observed a few times. TCRdb reprocessed the 5' RACE reads with MiXCR, giving one entry per CDR3 protein. There are about 130,000 distinct CDR3 sequences in the sample; over 15% occur only once, and roughly 5.3% lies in the top ten. The chain has TRBV20-1 and TRBJ2-7, with D maybe TRBD2 (6 bases). The TCR comes from a man between 18 and 29 years old who had mild COVID-19 (a few samples of this study predate the infection). Cell type and time point are not known. Sequenced material: PBMCs or a T cell subset sorted from them (not recorded which). The CDR3 loop is CSATTRYEQYF. The CDR3 DNA reads as TGCAGTGCTACGACTAGATACGAGCAGTACTTC.